This entry features one TCR beta chain sequence. Its antigen is not known. V lost 2 bases and J lost 1; bases outside the gene matches: 8. The CDR3 length is 17 residues. The V gene's germline CDR1 is SGHRS and CDR2 YFSETQ. These data are taken from a study of T cell responses to AZD1222 COVID-19 vaccine. About the research overall: Researchers grouped second doses given at about 4 or about 12 weeks into one pool.

General study findings and limits: Dominant at 160-218 and 743-854, vaccine-associated CD4 TCRs also spanned spike.

The assay was immunoSEQ multiplex PCR, and TCRdb's table has in-frame clones only and misses some. The table lists about 140,000 clones, approximately 90% of them singletons, with around 3% in the top ten. Sequencing used peripheral blood, obtained on day 0 of AZD1222 vaccination. The TCR was taken from an adult in good health. V gene TRBV5-1 combines with J gene TRBJ1-3, with TRBD1 matching 8 bases. For the CDR3, the DNA is TGCGCCAGCAGCTTCTTACCAGGGGGCATATCTGGAAACACCATATATTTT. This gives the protein CASSFLPGGISGNTIYF.